This T cell receptor (beta chain) was retrieved from a study of blood T cell dynamics during melanoma immunotherapy. The junction had 7 bases not matched to a gene; V was cut back by 6 bases and J by 5 bases. The CDR3 is made up of 14 amino acids. The V gene's germline CDR1 is MNHNY and CDR2 SVGAGI (reference sequence). The table came from immunoSEQ multiplex PCR; TCRdb's copy has only in-frame clones and leaves some out. The sample has about 10,000 clones; approximately 90% are singletons. The time point was: week 3, after first cycle of checkpoint inhibitor. The material sequenced was blood, taken from a patient treated with checkpoint blockade. This receptor was identified in a human donor with melanoma. The rearrangement links TRBV6-6 to TRBJ2-5; 9 bases agree with TRBD2. The CDR3 loop reads CASRGGGASETQYF. As DNA, the CDR3 is TGTGCCAGCAGGGGCGGGGGGGCTAGTGAGACCCAGTACTTC.